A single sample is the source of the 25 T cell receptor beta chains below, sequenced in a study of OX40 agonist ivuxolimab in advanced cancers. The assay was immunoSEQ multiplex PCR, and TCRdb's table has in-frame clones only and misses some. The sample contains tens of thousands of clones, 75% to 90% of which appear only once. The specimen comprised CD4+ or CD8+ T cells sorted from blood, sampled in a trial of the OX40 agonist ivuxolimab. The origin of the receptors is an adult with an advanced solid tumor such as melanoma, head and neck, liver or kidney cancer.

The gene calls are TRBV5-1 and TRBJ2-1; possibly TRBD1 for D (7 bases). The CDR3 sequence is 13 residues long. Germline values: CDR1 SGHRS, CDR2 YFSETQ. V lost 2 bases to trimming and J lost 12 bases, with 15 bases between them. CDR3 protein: CASSLDPGGRQFF. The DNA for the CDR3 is TGCGCCAGCAGCTTAGATCCAGGGGGGAGGCAGTTCTTC.

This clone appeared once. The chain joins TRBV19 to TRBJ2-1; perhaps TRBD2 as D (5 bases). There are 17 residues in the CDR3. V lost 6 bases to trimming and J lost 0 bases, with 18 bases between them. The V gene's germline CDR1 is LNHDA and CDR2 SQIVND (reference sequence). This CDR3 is CASRMVGGSSSYNEQFF. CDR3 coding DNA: TGTGCCAGTAGGATGGTCGGCGGGTCGAGCTCCTACAATGAGCAGTTCTTC.

The CDR3 spells CASSRGQQAYGYTF. The CDR3 region has the DNA TGTGCCAGCTCCCGGGGGCAGCAAGCCTATGGCTACACCTTC. The V call is TRBV18, the J call TRBJ1-2, with a weak D call TRBD1 (6 bases). The CDR3 length is 14 residues. Looked up from germline, CDR1 is KGHSH and CDR2 is LQKENI. V lost 6 bases, J lost 4 bases, and 15 bases lay in between.

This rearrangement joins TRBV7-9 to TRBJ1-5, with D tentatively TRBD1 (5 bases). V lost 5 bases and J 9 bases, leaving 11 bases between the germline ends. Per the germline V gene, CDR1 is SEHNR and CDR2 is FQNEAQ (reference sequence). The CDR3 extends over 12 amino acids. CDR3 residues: CASSPAGGPQHF. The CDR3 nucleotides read TGTGCCAGCAGCCCGGCCGGGGGGCCCCAGCATTTT.

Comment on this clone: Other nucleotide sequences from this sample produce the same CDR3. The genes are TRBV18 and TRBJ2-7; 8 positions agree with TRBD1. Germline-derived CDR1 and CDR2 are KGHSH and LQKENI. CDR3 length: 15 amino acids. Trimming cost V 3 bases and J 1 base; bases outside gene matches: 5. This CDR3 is CASSPGTGPSYEQYF. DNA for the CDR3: TGTGCCAGCTCACCTGGGACAGGTCCATCCTACGAGCAGTACTTC.

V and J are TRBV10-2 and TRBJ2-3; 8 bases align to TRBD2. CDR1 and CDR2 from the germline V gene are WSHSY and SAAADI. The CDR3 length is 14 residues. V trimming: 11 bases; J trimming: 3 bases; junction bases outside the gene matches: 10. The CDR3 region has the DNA TGCGCCGGAGCCGCTCGCGGGGGGACAGATACGCAGTATTTT. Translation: CAGAARGGTDTQYF.

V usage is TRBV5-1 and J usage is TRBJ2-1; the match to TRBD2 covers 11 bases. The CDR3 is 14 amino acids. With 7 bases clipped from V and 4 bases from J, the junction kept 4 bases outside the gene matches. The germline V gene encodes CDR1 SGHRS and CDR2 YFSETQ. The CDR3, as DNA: TGCGCCAGCGGGACTAGCGGAGGTTACAATGAGCAGTTCTTC. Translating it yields CASGTSGGYNEQFF.

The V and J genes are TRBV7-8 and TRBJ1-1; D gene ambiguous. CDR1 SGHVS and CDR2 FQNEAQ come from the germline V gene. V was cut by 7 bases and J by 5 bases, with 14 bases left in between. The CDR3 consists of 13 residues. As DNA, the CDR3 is TGTGCCAGCACCGCGCCGTCGGGGACTGAAGCTTTCTTT. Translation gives CASTAPSGTEAFF.

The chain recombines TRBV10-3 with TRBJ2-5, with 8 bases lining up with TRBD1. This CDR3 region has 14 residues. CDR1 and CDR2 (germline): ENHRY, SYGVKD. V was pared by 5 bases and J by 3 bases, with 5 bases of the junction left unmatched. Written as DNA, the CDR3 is TGTGCCATCAGTTCCGGGACAGGTGAAGAGACCCAGTACTTC. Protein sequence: CAISSGTGEETQYF.

The CDR3: CASSTTGDEAFF. In nucleotides, the CDR3 is TGTGCCAGCTCAACAACAGGAGATGAAGCTTTCTTT. V is TRBV18 and J is TRBJ1-1; perhaps TRBD1 as D (5 bases). Trimming removed 5 bases at V and 7 bases at J, with 11 bases between. Germline-derived CDR1 and CDR2 are KGHSH and LQKENI. This CDR3 contains 12 residues.

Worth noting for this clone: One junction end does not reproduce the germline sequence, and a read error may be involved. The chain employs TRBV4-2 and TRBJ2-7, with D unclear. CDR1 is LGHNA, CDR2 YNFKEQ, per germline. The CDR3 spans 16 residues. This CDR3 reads CASSQELGFQRYEQHF. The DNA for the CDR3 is TGTGCCAGCAGCCAAGAGCTAGGTTTTCAGCGCTACGAGCAGCACTTC.

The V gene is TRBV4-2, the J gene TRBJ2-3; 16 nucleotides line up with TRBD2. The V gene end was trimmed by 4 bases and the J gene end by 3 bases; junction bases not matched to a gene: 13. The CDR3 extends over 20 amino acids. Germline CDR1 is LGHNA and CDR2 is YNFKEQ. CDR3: CASSRRLPGLAGGPTDTQYF. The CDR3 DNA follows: TGTGCCAGCAGCCGCAGACTCCCGGGACTAGCGGGAGGGCCGACAGATACGCAGTATTTT.

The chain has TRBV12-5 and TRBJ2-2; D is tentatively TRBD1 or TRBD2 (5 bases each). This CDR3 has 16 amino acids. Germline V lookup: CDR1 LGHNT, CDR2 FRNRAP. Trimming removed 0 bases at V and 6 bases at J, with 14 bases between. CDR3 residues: CASGLVLRGFPGELFF. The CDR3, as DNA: TGTGCTAGTGGTTTGGTACTGAGGGGATTCCCCGGGGAGCTGTTTTTT.

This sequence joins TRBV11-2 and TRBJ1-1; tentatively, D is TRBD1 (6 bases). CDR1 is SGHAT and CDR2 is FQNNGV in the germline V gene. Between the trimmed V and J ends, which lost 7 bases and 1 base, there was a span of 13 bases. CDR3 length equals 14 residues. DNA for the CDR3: TGTGCCAGCACCCAGGACAGAACGAACACTGAAGCTTTCTTT. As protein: CASTQDRTNTEAFF.

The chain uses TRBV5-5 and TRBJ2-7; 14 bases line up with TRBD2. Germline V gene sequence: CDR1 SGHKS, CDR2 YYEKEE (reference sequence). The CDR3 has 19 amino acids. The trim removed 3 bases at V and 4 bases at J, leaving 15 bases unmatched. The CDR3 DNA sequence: TGTGCCAGCAGCTATGGCCTAGGACTAGCGGGGGGCGAAACATACGAGCAGTACTTC. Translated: CASSYGLGLAGGETYEQYF.

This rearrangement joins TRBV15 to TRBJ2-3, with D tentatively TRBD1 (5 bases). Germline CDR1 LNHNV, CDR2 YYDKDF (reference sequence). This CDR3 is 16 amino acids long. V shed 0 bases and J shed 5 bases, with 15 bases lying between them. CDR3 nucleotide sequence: TGTGCCACCAGCAGAGATTTGGGTCAGGGTGAAGATACGCAGTATTTT. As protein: CATSRDLGQGEDTQYF.

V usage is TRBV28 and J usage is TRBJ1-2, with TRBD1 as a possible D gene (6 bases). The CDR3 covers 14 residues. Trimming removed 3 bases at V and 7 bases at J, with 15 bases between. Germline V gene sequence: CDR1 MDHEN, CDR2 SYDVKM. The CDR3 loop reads CASSFTNWDTGYTF. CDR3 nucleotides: TGTGCCAGCAGTTTCACGAACTGGGACACTGGCTACACCTTC.

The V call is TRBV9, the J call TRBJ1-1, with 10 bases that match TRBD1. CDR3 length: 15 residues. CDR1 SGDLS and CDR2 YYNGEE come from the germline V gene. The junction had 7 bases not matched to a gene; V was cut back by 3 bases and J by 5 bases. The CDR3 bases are TGTGCCAGCAGCGGTTACCGGGACAGGGGTACTGAAGCTTTCTTT. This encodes CASSGYRDRGTEAFF.

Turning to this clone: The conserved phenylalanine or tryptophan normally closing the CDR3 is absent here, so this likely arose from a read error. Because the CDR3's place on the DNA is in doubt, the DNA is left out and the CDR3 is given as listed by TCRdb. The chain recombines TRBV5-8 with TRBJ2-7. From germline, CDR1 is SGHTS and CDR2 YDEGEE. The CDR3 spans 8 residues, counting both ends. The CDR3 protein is CASSFGGL.

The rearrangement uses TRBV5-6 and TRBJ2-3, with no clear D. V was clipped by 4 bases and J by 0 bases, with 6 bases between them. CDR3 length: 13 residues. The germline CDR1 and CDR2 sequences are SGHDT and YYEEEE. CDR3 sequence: CASSLTSTDTQYF. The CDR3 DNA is TGTGCCAGCAGCCTTACTAGCACAGATACGCAGTATTTT.

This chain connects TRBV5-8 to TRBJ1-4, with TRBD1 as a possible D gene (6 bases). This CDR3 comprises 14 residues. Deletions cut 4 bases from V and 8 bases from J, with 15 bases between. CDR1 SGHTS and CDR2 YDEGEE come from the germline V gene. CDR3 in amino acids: CASSTRGHKEKLFF. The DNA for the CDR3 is TGTGCCAGCAGCACACGGGGGCACAAAGAAAAACTGTTTTTT.

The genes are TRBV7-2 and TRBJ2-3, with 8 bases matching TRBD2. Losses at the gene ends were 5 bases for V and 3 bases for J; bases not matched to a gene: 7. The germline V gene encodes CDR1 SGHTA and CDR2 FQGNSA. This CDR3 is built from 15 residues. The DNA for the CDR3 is TGTGCCAGCAGCCGAGGACTAGCCGGGACAGATACGCAGTATTTT. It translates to CASSRGLAGTDTQYF.

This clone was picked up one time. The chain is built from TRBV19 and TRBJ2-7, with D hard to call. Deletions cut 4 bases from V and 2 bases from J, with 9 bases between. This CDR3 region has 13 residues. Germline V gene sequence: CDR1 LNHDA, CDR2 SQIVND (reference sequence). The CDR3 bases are TGTGCCAGTAGTAAGCCCGGTACCTACGAGCAGTACTTC. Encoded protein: CASSKPGTYEQYF. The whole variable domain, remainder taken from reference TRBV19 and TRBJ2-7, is DGGITQSPKYLFRKEGQNVTLSCEQNLNHDAMYWYRQDPGQGLRLIYYSQIVNDFQKGDIAEGYSVSREKKESFPLTVTSAQKNPTAFYLCASSKPGTYEQYFGPGTRLTVT.

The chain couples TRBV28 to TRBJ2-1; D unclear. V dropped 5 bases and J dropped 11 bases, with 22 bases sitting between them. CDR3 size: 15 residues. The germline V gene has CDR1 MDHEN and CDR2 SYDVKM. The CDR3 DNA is TGTGCCAGCAGTGCCCCTACGCCGACTTCTCCTAAGCAGTTCTTC. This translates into CASSAPTPTSPKQFF.

CDR3 residues: CASSPTQGVGTDTQYF. CDR3 sequence (DNA): TGTGCCAGTAGTCCCACACAGGGGGTCGGCACAGATACGCAGTATTTT. The rearrangement uses TRBV19 and TRBJ2-3; 8 bases map to TRBD1. Germline V lookup: CDR1 LNHDA, CDR2 SQIVND (reference sequence). This CDR3 spans 16 amino acids. J lost 1 base, V lost 5 bases, and 8 bases had no gene match.